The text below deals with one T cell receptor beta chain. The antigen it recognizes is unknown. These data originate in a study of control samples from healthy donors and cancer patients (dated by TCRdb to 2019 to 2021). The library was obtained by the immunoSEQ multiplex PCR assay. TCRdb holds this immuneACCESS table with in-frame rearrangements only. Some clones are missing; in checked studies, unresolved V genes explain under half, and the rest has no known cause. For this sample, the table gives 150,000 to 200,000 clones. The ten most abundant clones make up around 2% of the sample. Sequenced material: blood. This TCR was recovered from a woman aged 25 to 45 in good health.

The CDR3 in this case is CASSDDNGGKLFF. The nucleotides are TGTGCCAGCAGTGACGACAACGGGGGAAAACTGTTTTTT. The rearrangement combines TRBV2 with TRBJ1-4; perhaps TRBD1 is the D gene, with 5 bases matching. V gives up 3 bases and J gives up 10 bases, and the segment between their germline ends measures 12 bases. The CDR3 goes from the cysteine to the phenylalanine over 13 residues. Kept here is only the CDR3 DNA, which spans 39 bases and is read in frame from base 1. The germline V gene yields SNHLY for CDR1 and FYNNEI for CDR2.